The T cell receptor beta chain described here comes from a study of OX40 agonist ivuxolimab in advanced cancers. General study findings and limits: Averaged across samples, CD8+ T cells carried more expanded clones than CD4+ did. Circulating CD4+ and CD8+ T cells showed clonal expansion by week 6 at 0.1 to 3.0 mg/kg. Patients who responded partially at 0.1-3.0 mg/kg showed clonal expansion ranking among the lowest.

Peripheral blood came from all dose cohorts at three timepoints. With respect to this clone: The antigen remains unidentified.

V lost 8 bases and J 0 bases, leaving 13 bases between the germline ends. Germline V gene sequence: CDR1 MDHEN, CDR2 SYDVKM. The CDR3 is 15 residues long. TCRdb's table, derived via immunoSEQ multiplex PCR, lists solely in-frame clones and lacks some. The table shows 90,000 to 100,000 clones, with over 75% occurring only once. This rearrangement joins TRBV28 to TRBJ2-2; TRBD2 might be the D (6 bases). This receptor was obtained from an adult with an advanced solid tumor such as melanoma, head and neck, liver or kidney cancer. The specimen comprised CD4+ or CD8+ T cells sorted from blood, sampled in a trial of the OX40 agonist ivuxolimab. CDR3 protein: CASSGTQSNTGELFF. The CDR3 bases are TGTGCCAGCTCCGGGACTCAATCGAACACCGGGGAGCTGTTTTTT. Full variable domain (outside the CDR3, taken from reference TRBV28 and TRBJ2-2): DVKVTQSSRYLVKRTGEKVFLECVQDMDHENMFWYRQDPGLGLRLIYFSYDVKMKEKGDIPEGYSVSREKKERFSLILESASTNQTSMYLCASSGTQSNTGELFFGEGSRLTVL.